These 25 T cell receptor beta chains originate from one sample sequenced in a study of cytomegalovirus exposure and HLA in healthy donors. The study ran its PCR with 60 Vbeta and 13 Jbeta primers. Sequencing used immunoSEQ multiplex PCR; TCRdb keeps in-frame clones, though not all of them. Among 95,000 to 150,000 clones listed, roughly 80% were seen once. The sequenced sample was PBMCs. The receptors shown here come from a man younger than 35 in good health and CMV-seropositive.

The chain joins TRBV19 to TRBJ2-1, with TRBD2 identical over 8 bases. CDR1 is LNHDA and CDR2 is SQIVND in the germline V gene (reference sequence). The CDR3 has 16 amino acids. Trimming took 5 bases from V and 4 from J; bases not matched to a gene: 10. As DNA, the CDR3 is TGTGCCAGTAGTGCCCGTGGCGCGGGAGGTTACAATGAGCAGTTCTTC. It yields the protein CASSARGAGGYNEQFF.

For this clone: This sample includes further DNA sequences coding for the same CDR3. J is TRBJ2-7 and V is TRBV6-5, with 9 positions matching TRBD1. Germline loops: CDR1 MNHEY, CDR2 SVGAGI. The CDR3 runs to 15 residues. V was pared by 0 bases and J by 7 bases, with 7 bases of the junction left unmatched. CDR3 nucleotides: TGTGCCAGCAGTTACTCGGGACAGGGTGTTTATGAGCAGTACTTC. It is translated as CASSYSGQGVYEQYF.

V and J are TRBV29-1 and TRBJ1-2, with 8 bases aligning to TRBD1. Germline V CDR1 and CDR2: SQVTM, ANQGSEA. J lost 0 bases, V lost 6 bases, and 15 bases had no gene match. The CDR3 runs to 17 residues. For the CDR3, the DNA is TGCAGCGTGGAGGGACAGGACAACCCAGAAGCTAACTATGGCTACACCTTC. It yields the protein CSVEGQDNPEANYGYTF.

The chain combines TRBV5-4 with TRBJ1-2; 7 nucleotides match TRBD1. The V and J ends lost 10 bases and 2 bases, in that order; junction bases with no gene match: 5. Germline assignment: CDR1 SGHNT and CDR2 YYREEE (reference sequence). The CDR3 is 12 residues long. CDR3 sequence: CAAGTDNYGYTF. DNA for the CDR3: TGTGCCGCCGGGACAGACAACTATGGCTACACCTTC.

The chain has TRBV4-1 and TRBJ2-7; TRBD2 matches at 8 bases. V lost 0 bases, J lost 7 bases, and 14 bases stayed unmatched. Looked up from germline, CDR1 is MGHRA and CDR2 is YSYEKL. CDR3 length equals 17 residues. The DNA for the CDR3 is TGCGCCAGCAGCCAAGATGGCTCCGGGACTAGATCTGGAGAGCAGTACTTC. Protein product: CASSQDGSGTRSGEQYF.

J is TRBJ1-2 and V is TRBV19, with D tentatively TRBD1 (5 bases). Germline assignment: CDR1 LNHDA and CDR2 SQIVND (reference sequence). The CDR3 consists of 14 residues. V shed 3 bases and J shed 1 base, with 9 bases lying between them. CDR3 sequence: CASSIDRNNYGYTF. The CDR3 DNA reads TGTGCCAGTAGTATTGACAGAAATAACTATGGCTACACCTTC.

J is TRBJ2-2 and V is TRBV19, with D maybe TRBD2 (7 bases). The CDR3 length is 20 residues. Per germline, CDR1 LNHDA and CDR2 SQIVND (reference sequence). The germline V and J ends were trimmed by 9 bases and 0 bases, with 29 bases remaining between them. Written as DNA, the CDR3 is TGTGCCAGGGGGGGGGCCGAGGGTCCCCAGGGCTGTGCGAACACCGGGGAGCTGTTTTTT. It is translated as CARGGAEGPQGCANTGELFF.

The chain employs TRBV27 and TRBJ1-2; 7 nucleotides agree with TRBD1. Germline-derived CDR1 and CDR2 are MNHEY and SMNVEV (reference sequence). This CDR3 is built from 17 residues. V dropped 3 bases and J dropped 4; count of bases not matched to a gene: 14. In DNA, the CDR3 is TGTGCCAGCAGTTTTCTAATAATGGGACAGCCGAGCTATGGCTACACCTTC. Protein: CASSFLIMGQPSYGYTF.

The chain uses TRBV11-2 and TRBJ1-2; D is ambiguous. The CDR3 extends over 16 amino acids. CDR1 and CDR2 (germline): SGHAT, FQNNGV. Trimming pared 0 bases from V and 5 bases from J, leaving 16 bases between. CDR3 sequence: CASSLDSLAGIYGYTF. In DNA form, the CDR3 reads TGTGCCAGCAGCTTAGATAGCTTGGCGGGGATTTATGGCTACACCTTC.

This clone appeared once. The chain is built from TRBV6-5 and TRBJ2-7; the D gene is possibly TRBD1 (6 bases). V was pared by 6 bases and J by 4 bases, with 16 bases between. CDR3 length: 14 residues. Germline CDR1 MNHEY, CDR2 SVGAGI. CDR3 amino acids: CASSQDRTRYEQYF. The CDR3 DNA reads as TGTGCCAGCAGCCAAGACAGGACCCGATACGAGCAGTACTTC.

The chain combines TRBV6-5 with TRBJ2-7, with D perhaps TRBD1 (6 bases). Germline V gene data show CDR1 as MNHEY and CDR2 as SVGAGI. The CDR3 has 13 amino acids. CDR3 protein: CVTRDTKYYEQYF. The CDR3 nucleotides are TGTGTCACACGGGACACAAAATACTACGAGCAGTACTTC.

The V and J genes are TRBV7-9 and TRBJ2-7; 12 positions agree with TRBD1. Germline V lookup: CDR1 SEHNR, CDR2 FQNEAQ (reference sequence). The CDR3 spans 14 residues. The trim removed 5 bases at V and 9 bases at J, leaving 8 bases unmatched. The CDR3 loop is CASSRAGTGGAQYF. CDR3 DNA sequence: TGTGCCAGCAGCCGTGCCGGGACAGGGGGCGCGCAGTACTTC.

The chain recombines TRBV2 with TRBJ2-1, with 12 bases that match TRBD2. Unmatched junction bases numbered 2, after V lost 6 bases and J lost 5 bases. There are 14 residues in the CDR3. Per germline, CDR1 SNHLY and CDR2 FYNNEI. The CDR3 sequence is CASRRLAGDNEQFF. The CDR3 nucleotides are TGTGCCAGCAGGAGACTAGCGGGGGACAATGAGCAGTTCTTC. The full variable domain, in which reference TRBV2 and TRBJ2-1 provide the parts outside the CDR3, is EPEVTQTPSHQVTQMGQEVILRCVPISNHLYFYWYRQILGQKVEFLVSFYNNEISEKSEIFDDQFSVERPDGSNFTLKIRSTKLEDSAMYFCASRRLAGDNEQFFGPGTRLTVL.

The chain links TRBV30 to TRBJ2-1, with TRBD2 matching over 11 bases. The V gene's germline CDR1 is GTSNPN and CDR2 SVGIG (reference sequence). This CDR3 has 16 residues. Losses at the gene ends were 0 bases for V and 5 bases for J; bases not matched to a gene: 6. The CDR3 sequence: CAWSVKSTSGDNEQFF. The CDR3 DNA is TGTGCCTGGAGTGTAAAATCGACTAGCGGGGACAATGAGCAGTTCTTC.

The table lists this clone with a count of one. V usage is TRBV14 and J usage is TRBJ2-5, with D possibly matching TRBD1 (6 bases). Judging by the DNA end, TRBJ2-7 fits better; the J call may be wrong. The CDR3 is 13 residues long. In germline, CDR1 is SGHDN, CDR2 FVKESK. The chain's CDR3 is CASSQVRGHEQYF. CDR3 nucleotides: TGTGCCAGCAGCCAAGTCAGGGGCCACGAGCAGTACTTC.

The chain recombines TRBV7-2 with TRBJ1-4; a possible D gene is TRBD1 (6 bases). Trimming took off 1 base at V and 8 bases at J, with 17 bases between the two ends. The CDR3 length is 16 residues. The germline V gene encodes CDR1 SGHTA and CDR2 FQGNSA. CDR3 in DNA: TGTGCCAGCAGCTTAGTCCCAGGGGCGGCATGGGAAAAACTGTTTTTT. Its translation: CASSLVPGAAWEKLFF.

This clone was picked up a small number of times. The CDR3 nucleotides read TGTGCCAGCAGCCCCGGACAGGGAGGTTCTGAAGCTTTCTTT. It translates to CASSPGQGGSEAFF. The V gene is TRBV5-6, the J gene TRBJ1-1, with 8 bases matching TRBD1. CDR3 size: 14 residues. Per the germline V gene, CDR1 is SGHDT and CDR2 is YYEEEE. J lost 6 bases, V lost 4 bases, and 8 bases had no gene match.

This clone turned up a few times. V gene TRBV6-5 combines with J gene TRBJ1-1; 10 bases line up with TRBD1. V trimming: 6 bases; J trimming: 3 bases; junction bases outside the gene matches: 4. This CDR3 has 14 residues. Per germline, CDR1 MNHEY and CDR2 SVGAGI. Here the CDR3 reads CASSYGTGDTEAFF. The CDR3 DNA follows: TGTGCCAGCAGCTACGGGACAGGGGACACTGAAGCTTTCTTT.

The rearrangement uses TRBV30 and TRBJ2-1; TRBD1 matches 8 bases. Germline V CDR1 and CDR2: GTSNPN, SVGIG (reference sequence). This CDR3 has 13 residues. As DNA, the CDR3 is TGTGCTTCCCGGGACAGGTATGCCTATGAGCAGTTCTTC. As protein: CASRDRYAYEQFF.

The chain joins TRBV7-2 to TRBJ2-6; tentative D call: TRBD1 (6 bases). The CDR3 consists of 16 residues. CDR1 is SGHTA, CDR2 FQGNSA, per germline. Trimming stripped 4 bases from V and 4 bases from J, with 14 bases between. The CDR3 reads CASSSAGVGGANVLTF. The CDR3 DNA reads as TGTGCCAGCAGCTCCGCAGGGGTAGGAGGGGCCAACGTCCTGACTTTC.

This chain joins TRBV15 and TRBJ1-1; 7 positions match TRBD1. The ends lost 0 bases at V and 1 base at J; junction bases unmatched: 17. Looked up from germline, CDR1 is LNHNV and CDR2 is YYDKDF (reference sequence). The CDR3 is 20 amino acids. The CDR3, as DNA: TGTGCCACCAGCAGAGATTGGTATATCGGGACAGAAGGTGAGAACACTGAAGCTTTCTTT. Encoded protein: CATSRDWYIGTEGENTEAFF.

The rearrangement joins TRBV20-1 to TRBJ1-6; D gene ambiguous. CDR1 and CDR2 (germline): DFQATT, SNEGSKA (reference sequence). This CDR3 is 10 amino acids long. CDR3 nucleotide sequence: TGCCGCCGACTGTATTCACCCCTCCACTTT. Protein: CRRLYSPLHF.

The chain combines TRBV4-3 with TRBJ2-2; TRBD1 matches 7 bases. Per germline, CDR1 LGHNA and CDR2 YSLEER. The V and J ends lost 1 base and 3 bases, in that order; junction bases with no gene match: 2. The CDR3 has 15 residues. CDR3 DNA: TGCGCCAGCAGCCAAGGAAGGGGGCACACCGGGGAGCTGTTTTTT. It is translated as CASSQGRGHTGELFF.

The chain couples TRBV19 to TRBJ1-5, with 12 bases fitting TRBD1. Germline assignment: CDR1 LNHDA and CDR2 SQIVND (reference sequence). The J segment lost 6 bases and the V segment lost 5 bases, leaving 8 bases of the junction unmatched. The CDR3 contains 16 residues. The CDR3 DNA sequence: TGTGCCAGTAGTGAAAGGGGACAGGGGGCTTCTCAGCCCCAGCATTTT. Translated, it gives CASSERGQGASQPQHF.

This clone was counted once. This chain connects TRBV6-5 to TRBJ2-7; TRBD1 agrees at 10 bases. Germline lookup yields CDR1 MNHEY and CDR2 SVGAGI. This CDR3 has 16 amino acids. Trimming took 4 bases from V and 1 from J; bases not matched to a gene: 7. The DNA for the CDR3 is TGTGCCAGCAGTTTCAGCCCGGGACAGGGGTCCTACGAGCAGTACTTC. As protein: CASSFSPGQGSYEQYF.